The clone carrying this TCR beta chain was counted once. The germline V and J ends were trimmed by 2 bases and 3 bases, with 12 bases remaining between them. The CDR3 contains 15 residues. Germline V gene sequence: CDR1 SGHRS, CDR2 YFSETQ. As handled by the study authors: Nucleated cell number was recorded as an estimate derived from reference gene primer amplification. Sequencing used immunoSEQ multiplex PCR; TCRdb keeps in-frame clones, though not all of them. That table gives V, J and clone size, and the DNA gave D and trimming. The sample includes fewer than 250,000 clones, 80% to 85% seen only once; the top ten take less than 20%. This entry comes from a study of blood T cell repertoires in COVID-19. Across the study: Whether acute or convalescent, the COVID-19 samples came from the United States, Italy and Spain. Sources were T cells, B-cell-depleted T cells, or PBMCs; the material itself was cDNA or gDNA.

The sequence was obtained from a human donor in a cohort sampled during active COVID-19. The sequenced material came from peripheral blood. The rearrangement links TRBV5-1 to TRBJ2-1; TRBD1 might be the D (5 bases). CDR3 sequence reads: CASSFRQLGYNEQFF. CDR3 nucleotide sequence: TGCGCCAGCAGCTTTAGACAGTTAGGCTACAATGAGCAGTTCTTC.